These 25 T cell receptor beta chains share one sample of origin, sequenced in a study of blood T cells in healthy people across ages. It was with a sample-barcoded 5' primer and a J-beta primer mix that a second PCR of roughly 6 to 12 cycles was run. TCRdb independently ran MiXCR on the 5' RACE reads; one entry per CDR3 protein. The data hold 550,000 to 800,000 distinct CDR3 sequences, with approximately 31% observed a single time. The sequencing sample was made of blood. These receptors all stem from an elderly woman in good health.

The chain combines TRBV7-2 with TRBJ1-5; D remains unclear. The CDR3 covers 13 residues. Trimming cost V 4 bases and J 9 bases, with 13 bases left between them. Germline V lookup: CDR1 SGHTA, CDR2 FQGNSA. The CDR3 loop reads CASSSTPVRPQHF. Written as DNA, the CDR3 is TGTGCCAGCAGCTCGACGCCGGTTCGGCCCCAGCATTTT.

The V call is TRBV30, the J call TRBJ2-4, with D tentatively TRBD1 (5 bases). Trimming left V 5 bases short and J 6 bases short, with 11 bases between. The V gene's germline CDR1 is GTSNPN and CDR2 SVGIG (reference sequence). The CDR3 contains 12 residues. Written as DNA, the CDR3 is TGTGCCTGGGCGCCGCAGGGAAACATTCAGTACTTC. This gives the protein CAWAPQGNIQYF.

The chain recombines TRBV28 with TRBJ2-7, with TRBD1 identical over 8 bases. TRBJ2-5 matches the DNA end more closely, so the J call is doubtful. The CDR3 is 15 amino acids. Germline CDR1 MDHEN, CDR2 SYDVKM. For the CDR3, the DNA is TGTGCCAGCAGTTCTCCCTGGGACAGGTCAGAGACCCAGTACTTC. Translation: CASSSPWDRSETQYF.

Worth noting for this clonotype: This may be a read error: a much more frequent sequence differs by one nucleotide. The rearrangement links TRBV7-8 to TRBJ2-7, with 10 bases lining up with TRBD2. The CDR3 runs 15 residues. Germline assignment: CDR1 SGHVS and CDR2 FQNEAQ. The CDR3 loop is CASGLAPSGGYEQYF. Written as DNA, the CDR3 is TGTGCCAGCGGCTTAGCGCCTAGCGGGGGCTACGAGCAGTACTTC.

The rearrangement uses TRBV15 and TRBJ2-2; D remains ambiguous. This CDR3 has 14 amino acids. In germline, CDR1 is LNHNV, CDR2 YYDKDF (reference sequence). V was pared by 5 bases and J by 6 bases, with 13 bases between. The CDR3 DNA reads TGTGCCACCAGCCCCGACTCTACCGCCGGGGAGCTGTTTTTT. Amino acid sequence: CATSPDSTAGELFF.

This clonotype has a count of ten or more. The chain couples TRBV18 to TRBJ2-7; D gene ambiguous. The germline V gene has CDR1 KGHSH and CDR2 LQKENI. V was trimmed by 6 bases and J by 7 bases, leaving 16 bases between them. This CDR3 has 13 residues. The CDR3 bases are TGTGCCAGCTCGCCCCAGGTTTTAGGGGAGCAGTACTTC. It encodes CASSPQVLGEQYF.

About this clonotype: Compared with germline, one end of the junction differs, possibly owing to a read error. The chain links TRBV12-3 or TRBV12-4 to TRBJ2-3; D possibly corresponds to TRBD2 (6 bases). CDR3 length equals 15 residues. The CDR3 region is CASSFQRVYTDTQYF. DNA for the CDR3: TGTGCCAGCAGTTTCCAGCGGGTGTACACAGATACGCAATATTTT.

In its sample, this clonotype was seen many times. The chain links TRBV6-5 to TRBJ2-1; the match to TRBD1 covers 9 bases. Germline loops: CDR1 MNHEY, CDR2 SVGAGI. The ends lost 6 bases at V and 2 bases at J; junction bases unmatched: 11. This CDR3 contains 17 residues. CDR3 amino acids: CASSKQNRGRPYNEQFF. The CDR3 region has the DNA TGTGCCAGCAGCAAACAAAACAGGGGGCGCCCCTACAATGAGCAGTTCTTC.

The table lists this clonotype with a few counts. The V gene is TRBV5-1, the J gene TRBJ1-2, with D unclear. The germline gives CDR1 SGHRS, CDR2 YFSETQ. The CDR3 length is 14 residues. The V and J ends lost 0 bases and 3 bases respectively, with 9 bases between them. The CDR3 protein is CASSLGARDYGYTF. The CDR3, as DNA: TGCGCCAGCAGCTTGGGAGCAAGGGACTATGGCTACACCTTC.

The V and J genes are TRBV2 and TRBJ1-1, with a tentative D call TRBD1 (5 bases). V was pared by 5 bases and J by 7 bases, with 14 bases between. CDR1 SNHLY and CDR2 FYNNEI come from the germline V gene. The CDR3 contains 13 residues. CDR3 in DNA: TGTGCCAGCAGTCGAGGCCCAGGGAGTGAAGCTTTCTTT. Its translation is CASSRGPGSEAFF.

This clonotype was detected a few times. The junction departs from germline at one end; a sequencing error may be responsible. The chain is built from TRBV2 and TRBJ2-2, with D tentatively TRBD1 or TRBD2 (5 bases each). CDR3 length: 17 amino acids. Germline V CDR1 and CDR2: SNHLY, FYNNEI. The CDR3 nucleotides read TGTGCCAGCAGTGGGTGGTGGCAGGGAATAGGCACCGGGGAGCGGTTTTTT. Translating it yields CASSGWWQGIGTGERFF.

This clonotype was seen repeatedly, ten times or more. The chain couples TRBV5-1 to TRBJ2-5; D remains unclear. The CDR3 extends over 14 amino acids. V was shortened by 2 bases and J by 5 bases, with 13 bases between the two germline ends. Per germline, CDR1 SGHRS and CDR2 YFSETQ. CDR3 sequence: CASSLGPFKETQYF. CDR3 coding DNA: TGCGCCAGCAGCTTAGGTCCCTTCAAGGAGACCCAGTACTTC.

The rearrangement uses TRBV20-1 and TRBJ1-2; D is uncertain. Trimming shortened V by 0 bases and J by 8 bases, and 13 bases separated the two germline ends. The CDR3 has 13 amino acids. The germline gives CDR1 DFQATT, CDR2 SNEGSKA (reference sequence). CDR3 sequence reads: CSARDVQAKGYTF. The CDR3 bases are TGCAGTGCTAGAGATGTGCAGGCAAAGGGCTACACCTTC.

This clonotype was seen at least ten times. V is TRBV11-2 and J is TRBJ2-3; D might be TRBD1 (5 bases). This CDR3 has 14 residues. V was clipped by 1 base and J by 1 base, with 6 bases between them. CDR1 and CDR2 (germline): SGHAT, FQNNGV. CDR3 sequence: CASSLARGTDTQYF. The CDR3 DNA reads TGTGCCAGCAGCTTAGCCAGGGGCACAGATACGCAGTATTTT.

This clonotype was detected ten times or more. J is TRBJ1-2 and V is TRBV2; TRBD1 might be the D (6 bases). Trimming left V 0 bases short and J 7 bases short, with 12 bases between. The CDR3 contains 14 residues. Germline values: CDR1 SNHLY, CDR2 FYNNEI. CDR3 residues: CASSEARGRVGYTF. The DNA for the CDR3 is TGTGCCAGCAGTGAAGCGCGGGGGCGGGTTGGCTACACCTTC.

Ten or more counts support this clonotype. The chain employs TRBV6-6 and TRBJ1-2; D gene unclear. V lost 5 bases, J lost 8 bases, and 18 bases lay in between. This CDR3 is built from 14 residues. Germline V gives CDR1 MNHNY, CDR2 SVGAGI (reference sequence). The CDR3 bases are TGTGCCAGCAGTCCCGACGGGGATCGTTACGGCTACACCTTC. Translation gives CASSPDGDRYGYTF.

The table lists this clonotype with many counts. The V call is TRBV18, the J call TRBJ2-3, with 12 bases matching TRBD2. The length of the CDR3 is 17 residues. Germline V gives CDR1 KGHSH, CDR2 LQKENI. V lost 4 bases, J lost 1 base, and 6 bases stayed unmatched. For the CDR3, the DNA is TGTGCCAGCTCACGAAAGCGACTAGCGGGAGGCACAGATACGCAGTATTTT. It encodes CASSRKRLAGGTDTQYF.

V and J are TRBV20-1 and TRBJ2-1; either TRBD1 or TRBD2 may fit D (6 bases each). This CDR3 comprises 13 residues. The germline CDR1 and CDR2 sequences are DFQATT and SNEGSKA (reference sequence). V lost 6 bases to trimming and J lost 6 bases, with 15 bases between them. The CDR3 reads CSAWGALINEQFF. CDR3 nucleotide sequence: TGCAGTGCATGGGGGGCGCTAATCAATGAGCAGTTCTTC.

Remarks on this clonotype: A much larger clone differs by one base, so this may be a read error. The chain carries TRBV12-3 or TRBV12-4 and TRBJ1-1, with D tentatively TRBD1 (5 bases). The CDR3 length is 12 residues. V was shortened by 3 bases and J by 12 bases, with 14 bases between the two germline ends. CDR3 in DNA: TGTGCCAGCAGTTTTGGGGGGAGGGGAACTTTCTTT. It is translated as CASSFGGRGTFF.

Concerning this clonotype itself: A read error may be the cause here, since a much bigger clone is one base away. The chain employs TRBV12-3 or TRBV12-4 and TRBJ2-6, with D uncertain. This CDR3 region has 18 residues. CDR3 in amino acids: CASSLPSPEISGANVLTF. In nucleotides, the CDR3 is TGTGCCAGCAGTTTACCCTCCCCGGAGATCTCTGGAGCCAACGTCCTGACTTTC.

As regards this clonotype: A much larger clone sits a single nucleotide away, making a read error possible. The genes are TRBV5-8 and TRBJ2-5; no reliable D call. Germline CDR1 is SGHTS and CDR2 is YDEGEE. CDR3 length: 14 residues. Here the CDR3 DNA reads TGTGCCAGCAGTCTGCTGGTACAGAAAGAGACCCAGCACTTC. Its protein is CASSLLVQKETQHF.

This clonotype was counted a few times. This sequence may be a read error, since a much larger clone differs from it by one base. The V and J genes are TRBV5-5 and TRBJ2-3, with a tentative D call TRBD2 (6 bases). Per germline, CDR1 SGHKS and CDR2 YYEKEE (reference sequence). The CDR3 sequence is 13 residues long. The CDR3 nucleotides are TGTGCCCGCAGCTGGGAGGTCACAGATACGCAGTATTTT. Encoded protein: CARSWEVTDTQYF.

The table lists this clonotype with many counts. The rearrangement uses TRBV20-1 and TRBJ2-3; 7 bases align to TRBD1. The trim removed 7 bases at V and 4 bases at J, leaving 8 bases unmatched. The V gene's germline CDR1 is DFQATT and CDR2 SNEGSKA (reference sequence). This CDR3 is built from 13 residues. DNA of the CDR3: TGCAGTGTCCTAGACAGGGCACCAGATACGCAGTATTTT. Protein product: CSVLDRAPDTQYF.

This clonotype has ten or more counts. The CDR3 loop reads CASSVSEETQYF. The CDR3 nucleotides are TGTGCCAGCAGCGTGTCAGAAGAGACCCAGTACTTC. The chain uses TRBV9 and TRBJ2-5; no definite D call. Germline V lookup: CDR1 SGDLS, CDR2 YYNGEE. Deletions cut 2 bases from V and 3 bases from J, with 5 bases between. This CDR3 has 12 residues.

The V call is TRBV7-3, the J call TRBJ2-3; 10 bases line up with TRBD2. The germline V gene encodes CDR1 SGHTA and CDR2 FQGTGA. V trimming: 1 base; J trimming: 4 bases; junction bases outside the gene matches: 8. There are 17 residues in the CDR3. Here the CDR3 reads CASSLIASGSIADTQYF. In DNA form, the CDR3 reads TGTGCCAGCAGCTTAATAGCTAGCGGGAGTATTGCAGATACGCAGTATTTT. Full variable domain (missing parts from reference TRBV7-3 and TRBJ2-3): GAGVSQTPSNKVTEKGKYVELRCDPISGHTALYWYRQSLGQGPEFLIYFQGTGAADDSGLPNDRFFAVRPEGSVSTLKIQRTERGDSAVYLCASSLIASGSIADTQYFGPGTRLTVL.